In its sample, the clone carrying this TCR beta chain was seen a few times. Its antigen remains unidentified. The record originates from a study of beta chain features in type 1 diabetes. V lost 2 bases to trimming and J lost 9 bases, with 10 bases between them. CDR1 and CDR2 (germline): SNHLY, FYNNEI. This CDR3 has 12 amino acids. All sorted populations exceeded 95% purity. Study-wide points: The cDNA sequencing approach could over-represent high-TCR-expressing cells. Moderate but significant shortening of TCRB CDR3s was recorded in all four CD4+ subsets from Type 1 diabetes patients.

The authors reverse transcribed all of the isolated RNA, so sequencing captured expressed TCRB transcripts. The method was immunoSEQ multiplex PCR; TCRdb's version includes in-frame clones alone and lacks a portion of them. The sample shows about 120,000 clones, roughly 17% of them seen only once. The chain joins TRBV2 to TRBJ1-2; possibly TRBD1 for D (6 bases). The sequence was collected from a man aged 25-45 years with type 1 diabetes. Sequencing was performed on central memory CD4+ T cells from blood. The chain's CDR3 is CASSEQGWSYTF. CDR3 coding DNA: TGTGCCAGCAGTGAACAGGGGTGGAGCTACACCTTC. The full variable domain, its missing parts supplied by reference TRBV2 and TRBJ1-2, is EPEVTQTPSHQVTQMGQEVILRCVPISNHLYFYWYRQILGQKVEFLVSFYNNEISEKSEIFDDQFSVERPDGSNFTLKIRSTKLEDSAMYFCASSEQGWSYTFGSGTRLTVV.